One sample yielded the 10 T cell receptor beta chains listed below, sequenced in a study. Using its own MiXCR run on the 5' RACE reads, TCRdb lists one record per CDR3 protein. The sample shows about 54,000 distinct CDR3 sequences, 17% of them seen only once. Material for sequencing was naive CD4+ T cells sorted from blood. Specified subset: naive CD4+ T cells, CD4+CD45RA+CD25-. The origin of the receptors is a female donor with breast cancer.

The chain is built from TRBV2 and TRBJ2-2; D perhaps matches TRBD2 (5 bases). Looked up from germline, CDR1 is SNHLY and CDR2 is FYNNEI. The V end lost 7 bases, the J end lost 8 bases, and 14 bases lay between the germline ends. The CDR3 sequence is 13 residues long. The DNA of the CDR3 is TGTGCCAGCAAAGCGGATGGAGCGGGGGAGCTGTTTTTT. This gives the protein CASKADGAGELFF.

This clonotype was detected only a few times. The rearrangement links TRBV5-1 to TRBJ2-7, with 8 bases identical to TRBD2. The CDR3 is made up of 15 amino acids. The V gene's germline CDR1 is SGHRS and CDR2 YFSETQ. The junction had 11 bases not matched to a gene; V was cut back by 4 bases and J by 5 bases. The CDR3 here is CASSSKRGTLHEQYF. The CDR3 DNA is TGCGCCAGCAGCAGTAAGCGGGGGACCCTCCACGAGCAGTACTTC.

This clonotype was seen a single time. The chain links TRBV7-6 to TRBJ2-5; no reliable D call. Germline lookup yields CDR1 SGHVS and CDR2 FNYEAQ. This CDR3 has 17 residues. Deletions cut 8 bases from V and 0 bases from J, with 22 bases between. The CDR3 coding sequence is TGTGCCAGCCGCTCGTCAACGACCCTTTGGGACCAAGAGACCCAGTACTTC. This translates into CASRSSTTLWDQETQYF.

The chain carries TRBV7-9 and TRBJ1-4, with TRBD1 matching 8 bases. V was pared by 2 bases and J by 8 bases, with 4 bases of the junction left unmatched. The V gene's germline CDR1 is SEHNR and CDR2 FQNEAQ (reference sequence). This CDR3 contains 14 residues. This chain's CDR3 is CASSLPQGAEKLFF. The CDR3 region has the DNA TGTGCCAGCAGCTTACCGCAGGGGGCAGAAAAACTGTTTTTT.

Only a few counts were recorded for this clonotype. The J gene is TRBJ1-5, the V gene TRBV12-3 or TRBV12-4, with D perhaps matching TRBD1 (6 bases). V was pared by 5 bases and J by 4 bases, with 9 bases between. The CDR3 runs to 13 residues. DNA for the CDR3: TGTGCCAGCAGTGCCCAGGGGAATCAGCCCCAGCATTTT. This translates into CASSAQGNQPQHF.

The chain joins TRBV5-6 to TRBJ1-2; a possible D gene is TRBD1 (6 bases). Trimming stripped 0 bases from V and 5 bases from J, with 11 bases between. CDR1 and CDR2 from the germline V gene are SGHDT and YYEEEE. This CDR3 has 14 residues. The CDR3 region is CASSLEVRGYGYTF. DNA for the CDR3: TGTGCCAGCAGCTTGGAGGTCAGGGGATATGGCTACACCTTC.

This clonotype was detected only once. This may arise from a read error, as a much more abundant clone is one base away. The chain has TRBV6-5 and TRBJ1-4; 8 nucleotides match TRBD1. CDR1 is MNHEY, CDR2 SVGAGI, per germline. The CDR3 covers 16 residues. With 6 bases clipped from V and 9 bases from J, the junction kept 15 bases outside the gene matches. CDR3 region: CASRPLTGGFSKKLFF. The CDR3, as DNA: TGTGCCAGCAGACCACTTACAGGGGGGTTCTCTAAAAAACTGTTTTTT.

CDR3 sequence (DNA): TGCGCCAGCAGGCCGGCGGGGCGGGGGACAGATACGCAGTATTTT. Protein product: CASRPAGRGTDTQYF. The chain joins TRBV5-1 to TRBJ2-3; TRBD2 agrees at 7 bases. The CDR3 is 15 amino acids. In germline, CDR1 is SGHRS, CDR2 YFSETQ. V shed 5 bases and J 3 bases; nucleotides not matched to a gene: 9. The whole variable domain, remainder taken from reference TRBV5-1 and TRBJ2-3, is KAGVTQTPRYLIKTRGQQVTLSCSPISGHRSVSWYQQTPGQGLQFLFEYFSETQRNKGNFPGRFSGRQFSNSRSEMNVSTLELGDSALYLCASRPAGRGTDTQYFGPGTRLTVL.

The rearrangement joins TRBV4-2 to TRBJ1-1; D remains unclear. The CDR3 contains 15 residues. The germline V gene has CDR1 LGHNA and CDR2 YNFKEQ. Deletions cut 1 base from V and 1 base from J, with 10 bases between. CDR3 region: CASSQARNPNTEAFF. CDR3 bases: TGTGCCAGCAGCCAAGCCAGGAACCCGAACACTGAAGCTTTCTTT.

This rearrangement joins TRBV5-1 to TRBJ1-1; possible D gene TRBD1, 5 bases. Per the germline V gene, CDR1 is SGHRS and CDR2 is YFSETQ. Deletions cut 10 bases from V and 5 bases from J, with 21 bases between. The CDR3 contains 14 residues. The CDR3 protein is CAGKKVGGRTEAFF. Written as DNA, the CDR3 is TGCGCCGGCAAAAAGGTGGGGGGGAGGACTGAAGCTTTCTTT. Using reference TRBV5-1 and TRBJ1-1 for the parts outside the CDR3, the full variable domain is KAGVTQTPRYLIKTRGQQVTLSCSPISGHRSVSWYQQTPGQGLQFLFEYFSETQRNKGNFPGRFSGRQFSNSRSEMNVSTLELGDSALYLCAGKKVGGRTEAFFGQGTRLTVV.